This T cell receptor (beta chain) stems from a study of beta chain features in type 1 diabetes. The CDR3 is made up of 16 amino acids. Germline CDR1 is MGHRA and CDR2 is YSYEKL. V lost 1 base to trimming and J lost 4 bases, with 14 bases between them. Overall study results and limits: All four CD4+ subsets from Type 1 diabetes patients carried moderately but significantly shorter TCRB CDR3s.

Only a few counts were recorded for this clone. Its antigen remains unidentified. A read error may be the cause here, since a much bigger clone is one base away. The sample contains more than one DNA sequence encoding this CDR3. Of the isolated RNA, all was reverse transcribed, and so the sequenced material was expressed TCRB transcripts. The repertoire was sequenced with immunoSEQ multiplex PCR; TCRdb's copy has only in-frame clones and lacks some. The sample holds some 350,000 clones, 8.5% to 10% seen once. This chain connects TRBV4-1 to TRBJ1-5, with a possible D match to TRBD1 (5 bases). The specimen was central memory CD4+ T cells from blood. The origin of this receptor is a man younger than 45 with type 1 diabetes. This CDR3 is CASSQAGQGLNQPQHF. CDR3 DNA: TGCGCCAGCAGCCAAGCGGGGCAGGGCTTGAATCAGCCCCAGCATTTT.